The 23 T cell receptor beta chains presented below share a single source sample, sequenced in a study of persistence of HIV-infected CD4 T cells. No antigens are known for them. The libraries were made with immunoSEQ version 4 in survey mode. Produced via immunoSEQ multiplex PCR; TCRdb's table is partial and in-frame only. This table holds about 32,000 clones, roughly three quarters found once. An overlapping HIV-1 Gag peptide pool stimulated these cells at about 0.91 ug/peptide/mL. CD4+ T cells upregulating both CD40 ligand and CD69 were sorted as responding cells. The specimen was CD4+ T cells sorted from PBMCs after approximately 19-hour stimulation, collected from a patient who received antiretroviral therapy. The receptors come from an adult man with HIV who was CMV-seropositive.

This chain connects TRBV4-2 to TRBJ1-5; a possible D gene is TRBD1 (5 bases). Germline-derived CDR1 and CDR2 are LGHNA and YNFKEQ. The germline V and J ends were trimmed by 3 bases and 9 bases, with 15 bases remaining between them. This CDR3 region has 14 residues. The CDR3 loop reads CASSQGGARTPQHF. The CDR3 region has the DNA TGTGCCAGCAGCCAGGGAGGGGCTCGAACGCCCCAGCATTTT.

This clone was observed a single time. The rearrangement uses TRBV5-1 and TRBJ1-4; 9 positions agree with TRBD1. CDR3 length: 14 amino acids. Trimming removed 4 bases from V and 7 bases from J; junction bases left unmatched: 5. The germline V gene encodes CDR1 SGHRS and CDR2 YFSETQ. CDR3 amino acids: CASSLRQGGEKLFF. Written as DNA, the CDR3 is TGCGCCAGCAGCCTCCGACAGGGGGGTGAAAAACTGTTTTTT.

This clone was recorded a few times. Other DNA sequences in this specimen translate into the identical CDR3. V gene TRBV28 combines with J gene TRBJ2-7; D is uncertain. The CDR3 length is 10 residues. The ends were cut back, 5 bases at V and 3 bases at J, with 2 bases in the middle. Germline V CDR1 and CDR2: MDHEN, SYDVKM. This CDR3 reads CASSGYEQYF. CDR3 nucleotides: TGTGCCAGCAGTGGCTACGAGCAGTACTTC. Filled out from reference TRBV28 and TRBJ2-7, the complete variable domain reads DVKVTQSSRYLVKRTGEKVFLECVQDMDHENMFWYRQDPGLGLRLIYFSYDVKMKEKGDIPEGYSVSREKKERFSLILESASTNQTSMYLCASSGYEQYFGPGTRLTVT.

The rearrangement joins TRBV6-6 to TRBJ1-3; 7 nucleotides match TRBD1. In germline, CDR1 is MNHNY, CDR2 SVGAGI (reference sequence). The CDR3 contains 16 residues. V lost 5 bases and J lost 4; bases outside the gene matches: 11. The CDR3 sequence is CASSRSTGTDGNTIYF. The DNA for the CDR3 is TGTGCCAGCAGTCGCTCGACCGGGACAGACGGAAACACCATATATTTT.

This chain links TRBV19 with TRBJ1-4; the match to TRBD1 covers 10 bases. Looked up from germline, CDR1 is LNHDA and CDR2 is SQIVND (reference sequence). V gave up 4 bases and J gave up 8 bases; unmatched junction bases: 4. This CDR3 is 14 amino acids long. The CDR3 DNA is TGTGCCAGTAGTAGGGACAGGGGAGGCGAAAAACTGTTTTTT. It encodes CASSRDRGGEKLFF. Looking up the rest from reference TRBV19 and TRBJ1-4 gives the full variable domain: DGGITQSPKYLFRKEGQNVTLSCEQNLNHDAMYWYRQDPGQGLRLIYYSQIVNDFQKGDIAEGYSVSREKKESFPLTVTSAQKNPTAFYLCASSRDRGGEKLFFGSGTQLSVL.

This chain joins TRBV24-1 and TRBJ2-3; 8 bases map to TRBD1. Germline CDR1 and CDR2: KGHDR and SFDVKD. The V segment lost 7 bases and the J segment 4 bases; nucleotides outside the gene matches: 3. This CDR3 has 13 amino acids. The chain's CDR3 is CATRGQGADTQYF. CDR3 sequence (DNA): TGTGCCACCAGAGGACAGGGAGCAGATACGCAGTATTTT.

The chain is built from TRBV15 and TRBJ1-3; D remains ambiguous. Looked up from germline, CDR1 is LNHNV and CDR2 is YYDKDF (reference sequence). Trimming took 2 bases from V and 0 from J, leaving 11 bases between them. The CDR3 length is 16 residues. CDR3 DNA sequence: TGTGCCACCAGCAGATGGACCGGGAGCTCTGGAAACACCATATATTTT. It yields the protein CATSRWTGSSGNTIYF.

The rearrangement uses TRBV5-4 and TRBJ2-1; 8 bases match TRBD2. The V gene's germline CDR1 is SGHNT and CDR2 YYREEE (reference sequence). The CDR3 totals 15 residues. With 3 bases clipped from V and 2 bases from J, the junction kept 4 bases outside the gene matches. The CDR3 here is CASSWKGLAYNEQFF. The CDR3 DNA is TGTGCCAGCAGCTGGAAGGGACTAGCCTACAATGAGCAGTTCTTC.

The gene calls are TRBV7-8 and TRBJ1-3; no firm D call. Per the germline V gene, CDR1 is SGHVS and CDR2 is FQNEAQ. V was trimmed by 5 bases and J by 2 bases, leaving 13 bases between them. The CDR3 contains 15 residues. CDR3 amino acids: CASSLTRRPGNTIYF. The DNA of the CDR3 is TGTGCCAGCAGCCTGACTCGTCGCCCTGGAAACACCATATATTTT.

The rearrangement links TRBV4-1 to TRBJ2-2; tentatively, D is TRBD1 (6 bases). V was pared by 6 bases and J by 1 base, with 15 bases between. Germline V lookup: CDR1 MGHRA, CDR2 YSYEKL. This CDR3 contains 16 residues. CDR3 in amino acids: CASSPTGSRNTGELFF. CDR3 sequence (DNA): TGCGCCAGCAGTCCTACAGGGTCCCGGAACACCGGGGAGCTGTTTTTT.

The CDR3 is CASSTGRYNSPLHF. The CDR3, as DNA: TGTGCCAGCAGTACGGGACGGTATAATTCACCCCTCCACTTT. The rearrangement links TRBV28 to TRBJ1-6, with a weak D call TRBD1 (5 bases). Germline CDR1 and CDR2: MDHEN and SYDVKM. V gave up 5 bases and J gave up 4 bases, with 9 bases separating them. The CDR3 spans 14 residues.

V is TRBV2 and J is TRBJ2-3, with D possibly being TRBD1 (6 bases). This CDR3 comprises 15 residues. Deletions cut 8 bases from V and 1 base from J, with 16 bases between. Germline V gene lookup returns CDR1 SNHLY and CDR2 FYNNEI. The CDR3 is CASHRGGPRTDTQYF. The CDR3 DNA follows: TGTGCCAGCCACCGTGGGGGCCCCCGCACAGATACGCAGTATTTT.

The genes are TRBV7-2 and TRBJ1-6; D ambiguous. V was cut by 2 bases and J by 8 bases, with 13 bases left in between. This CDR3 region has 15 residues. In germline, CDR1 is SGHTA, CDR2 FQGNSA. The CDR3: CASSLLPGSDSPLHF. The CDR3 DNA reads TGTGCCAGCAGCTTACTCCCGGGTTCGGATTCACCCCTCCACTTT.

The chain is built from TRBV19 and TRBJ1-4, with a tentative D call TRBD1 (6 bases). The germline CDR1 and CDR2 sequences are LNHDA and SQIVND (reference sequence). Trimming cost V 6 bases and J 0 bases, with 11 bases left between them. CDR3 size: 15 residues. DNA for the CDR3: TGTGCCAGTAGAGGGACACATGCAACTAATGAAAAACTGTTTTTT. Translating gives CASRGTHATNEKLFF.

A few counts support this clone. The chain employs TRBV19 and TRBJ1-2, with 8 bases lining up with TRBD1. With V trimmed by 7 bases and J by 4 bases, 2 bases remained unmatched. This CDR3 has 12 amino acids. Germline V gene lookup returns CDR1 LNHDA and CDR2 SQIVND (reference sequence). DNA for the CDR3: TGTGCCAGTACAGGGGGCGGCTATGGCTACACCTTC. It encodes CASTGGGYGYTF. The complete variable domain, with remaining parts taken from reference TRBV19 and TRBJ1-2, reads DGGITQSPKYLFRKEGQNVTLSCEQNLNHDAMYWYRQDPGQGLRLIYYSQIVNDFQKGDIAEGYSVSREKKESFPLTVTSAQKNPTAFYLCASTGGGYGYTFGSGTRLTVV.

This clone was detected once. V and J are TRBV18 and TRBJ1-3, with D possibly being TRBD1 (5 bases). The CDR3 is made up of 20 amino acids. Germline values: CDR1 KGHSH, CDR2 LQKENI. Trimming cost V 1 base and J 0 bases, with 22 bases left between them. CDR3 nucleotide sequence: TGTGCCAGCTCACCACGGGGGTTGTCAGACTCCTTCTACTCTGGAAACACCATATATTTT. It specifies CASSPRGLSDSFYSGNTIYF.

The genes are TRBV7-2 and TRBJ2-1; D unclear. Trimming pared 8 bases from V and 2 bases from J, leaving 13 bases between. In germline, CDR1 is SGHTA, CDR2 FQGNSA. The CDR3 totals 14 residues. CDR3 loop: CASDAGVPYNEQFF. The CDR3 coding sequence is TGTGCCAGCGATGCAGGAGTCCCCTACAATGAGCAGTTCTTC.

This rearrangement joins TRBV18 to TRBJ1-1, with TRBD1 as a possible D gene (5 bases). V shed 7 bases and J shed 2 bases, with 11 bases lying between them. CDR1 and CDR2 from the germline V gene are KGHSH and LQKENI. This CDR3 has 13 residues. The CDR3 region has the DNA TGTGCCAGCTTACAGGACTTTAACACTGAAGCTTTCTTT. It is translated as CASLQDFNTEAFF.

The chain combines TRBV6-1 with TRBJ2-7; D not resolved. The CDR3 length is 13 residues. Germline CDR1 and CDR2: MNHNS and SASEGT. The V and J ends lost 1 base and 2 bases respectively, with 6 bases between them. CDR3 sequence (DNA): TGTGCCAGCAGTGAAGACCCCACCTACGAGCAGTACTTC. This gives the protein CASSEDPTYEQYF.

This clone was seen once. The V and J genes are TRBV30 and TRBJ1-3; tentative D call: TRBD1 (5 bases). CDR1 and CDR2 from the germline V gene are GTSNPN and SVGIG (reference sequence). Deletions cut 5 bases from V and 0 bases from J, with 11 bases between. This CDR3 is built from 14 residues. The DNA of the CDR3 is TGTGCCTGGGACGTGACAGCCTCTGGAAACACCATATATTTT. As protein: CAWDVTASGNTIYF.

V and J are TRBV2 and TRBJ2-7, with TRBD1 as a possible D gene (5 bases). V shed 5 bases and J shed 0 bases, with 8 bases lying between them. From germline, CDR1 is SNHLY and CDR2 FYNNEI. The CDR3 totals 13 residues. CDR3 region: CASSSDSSYEQYF. The CDR3 DNA reads TGTGCCAGCAGTTCAGACAGCTCCTACGAGCAGTACTTC.

The chain has TRBV30 and TRBJ1-2, with D uncertain. V gave up 0 bases and J gave up 4 bases, with 12 bases separating them. This CDR3 contains 14 residues. Germline V CDR1 and CDR2: GTSNPN, SVGIG (reference sequence). The CDR3 sequence: CAWSVGQDFYGYTF. The CDR3 DNA reads TGTGCCTGGAGTGTAGGTCAGGATTTCTATGGCTACACCTTC.

This chain uses TRBV4-1 with TRBJ1-3; 7 bases are a match to TRBD1. This CDR3 comprises 18 residues. V was pared by 1 base and J by 0 bases, with 9 bases of the junction left unmatched. Germline assignment: CDR1 MGHRA and CDR2 YSYEKL. The DNA for the CDR3 is TGCGCCAGCAGCCAAGTAGGGCTGACAGGGACCTCTGGAAACACCATATATTTT. Protein: CASSQVGLTGTSGNTIYF.